One sample yielded the 3 T cell receptor beta chains listed below, sequenced in a study of control samples from healthy donors and cancer patients. The protocol was immunoSEQ multiplex PCR, while the TCRdb copy is restricted to in-frame clones and leaves out a portion. This sample has about 180,000 clones; around nine tenths occur once, and the top ten carry roughly 1.3%. The source material was blood. Receptors originate from a man younger than 45 in good health.

This chain joins TRBV6-2 or TRBV6-3 and TRBJ1-2, with 9 positions matching TRBD1. The V segment lost 4 bases and the J segment 2 bases; nucleotides outside the gene matches: 8. Germline V lookup: CDR1 MNHEY, CDR2 SVGEGT. The length of the CDR3 is 16 residues. This chain's CDR3 is CASSFTRQGENYGYTF. DNA for the CDR3: TGTGCCAGCAGTTTCACCCGACAGGGGGAGAACTATGGCTACACCTTC.

The rearrangement links TRBV5-6 to TRBJ1-4, with D possibly TRBD1 on 5 matching bases. CDR1 and CDR2 (germline): SGHDT, YYEEEE. This CDR3 has 16 amino acids. Deletions cut 2 bases from V and 1 base from J, with 12 bases between. In DNA, the CDR3 is TGTGCCAGCAGCTTAAGGAGGGGACGAACTAATGAAAAACTGTTTTTT. Amino acid sequence: CASSLRRGRTNEKLFF.

A word on this clone: Other DNA sequences within the sample encode an identical CDR3. The chain uses TRBV12-3 or TRBV12-4 and TRBJ2-2; 7 bases match TRBD1. This CDR3 region has 13 residues. V was pared by 6 bases and J by 4 bases, with 2 bases of the junction left unmatched. CDR3 protein: CASRRDSTGELFF. CDR3 nucleotides: TGTGCCAGCAGAAGGGACAGCACCGGGGAGCTGTTTTTT.